This T cell receptor (beta chain) came from a study of T-cell memory formation after mild COVID-19. The study, taken as a whole, reports: Proof of SARS-CoV-2 specificity was absent for the second-wave clones that crested on day 37. Later expanders leaned CD4+, whereas clones that contracted between day 15 and 85 were balanced CD4/CD8.

5'RACE primed from the constant segment yielded TCR alpha and TCR beta cDNA libraries bearing sample barcodes and UMIs. Each CDR3 protein is one row after TCRdb ran MiXCR on the 5' RACE reads. The sample shows 300,000 to 400,000 distinct CDR3 sequences, under 30% of them seen only once. This clonotype turned up a few times. What it binds is unknown. There are 14 residues in the CDR3. CDR1 is DFQATT, CDR2 SNEGSKA, per germline (reference sequence). With 2 bases clipped from V and 1 base from J, the junction kept 4 bases outside the gene matches. This chain uses TRBV20-1 with TRBJ1-1; 7 nucleotides align to TRBD1. The receptor comes from an adult woman who had mild COVID-19 (a few samples of this study predate the infection). Cell type and time point are not known. The sample consisted of PBMCs or a T cell subset sorted from them (not recorded which). The CDR3 region is CSARRDSRNTEAFF. The CDR3 region has the DNA TGCAGTGCTAGACGGGACAGCAGGAACACTGAAGCTTTCTTT.